This T cell receptor (beta chain) was observed in a study of T cell responses to AZD1222 COVID-19 vaccine. Study overall: Combined were second doses at about 4 or about 12 weeks.

Some clones are missing from TCRdb's copy, which holds only in-frame ones; the method was immunoSEQ multiplex PCR. This sample has 180,000 or so clones, with roughly nine tenths found just once. General study findings and limits: Recipients of AZD1222 seropositive at baseline numbered only 6 or 7. Breadth and depth of Spike-specific TCRs rose after two AZD1222 doses. Most donors were white British and more were female, and clonal diversity was possibly underestimated.

The V and J ends lost 4 bases and 3 bases, in that order; junction bases with no gene match: 11. The germline V gene encodes CDR1 SGHAT and CDR2 FQNNGV. This CDR3 has 17 residues. Notes on this clone: What it recognizes is unknown.

The V call is TRBV11-2, the J call TRBJ2-7, with 11 nucleotides matching TRBD1. Sequencing used peripheral blood, obtained on day 0 of AZD1222 vaccination. This TCR derives from an adult in good health. CDR3 loop: CASSSRTGGERLYEQYF. DNA for the CDR3: TGTGCCAGCAGCTCGCGGACAGGGGGCGAGAGACTCTACGAGCAGTACTTC. The full variable domain, rest sourced from reference TRBV11-2 and TRBJ2-7, is EAGVAQSPRYKIIEKRQSVAFWCNPISGHATLYWYQQILGQGPKLLIQFQNNGVVDDSQLPKDRFSAERLKGVDSTLKIQPAKLEDSAVYLCASSSRTGGERLYEQYFGPGTRLTVT.